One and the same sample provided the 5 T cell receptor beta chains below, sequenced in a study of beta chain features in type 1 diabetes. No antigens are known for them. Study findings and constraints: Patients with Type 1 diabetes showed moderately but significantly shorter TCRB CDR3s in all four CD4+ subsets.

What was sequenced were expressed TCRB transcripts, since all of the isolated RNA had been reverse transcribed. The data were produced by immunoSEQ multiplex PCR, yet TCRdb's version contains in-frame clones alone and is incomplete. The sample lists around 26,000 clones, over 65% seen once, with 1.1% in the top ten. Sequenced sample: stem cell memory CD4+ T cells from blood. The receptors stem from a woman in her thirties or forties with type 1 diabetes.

The CDR3 coding sequence is TGTGCCAGTAGTATAAGGAGGGCTACTGAAGCTTTCTTT. Protein product: CASSIRRATEAFF. This chain joins TRBV19 and TRBJ1-1; D is ambiguous. Per the germline V gene, CDR1 is LNHDA and CDR2 is SQIVND (reference sequence). V dropped 2 bases and J dropped 5 bases, with 9 bases sitting between them. There are 13 residues in the CDR3.

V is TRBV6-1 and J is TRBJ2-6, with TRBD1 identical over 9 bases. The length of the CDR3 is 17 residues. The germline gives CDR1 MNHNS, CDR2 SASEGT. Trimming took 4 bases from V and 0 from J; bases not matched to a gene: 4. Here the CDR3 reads CASSAGQGLSGANVLTF. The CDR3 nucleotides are TGTGCCAGCAGTGCGGGACAGGGCCTCTCTGGGGCCAACGTCCTGACTTTC.

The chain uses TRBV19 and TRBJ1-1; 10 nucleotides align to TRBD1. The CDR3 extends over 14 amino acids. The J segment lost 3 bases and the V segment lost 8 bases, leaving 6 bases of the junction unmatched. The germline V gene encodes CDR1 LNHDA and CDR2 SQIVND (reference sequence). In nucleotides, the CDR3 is TGTGCCAGTGCCGGGACAGGGGCTTACACTGAAGCTTTCTTT. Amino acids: CASAGTGAYTEAFF. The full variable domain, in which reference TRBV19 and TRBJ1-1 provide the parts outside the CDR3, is DGGITQSPKYLFRKEGQNVTLSCEQNLNHDAMYWYRQDPGQGLRLIYYSQIVNDFQKGDIAEGYSVSREKKESFPLTVTSAQKNPTAFYLCASAGTGAYTEAFFGQGTRLTVV.

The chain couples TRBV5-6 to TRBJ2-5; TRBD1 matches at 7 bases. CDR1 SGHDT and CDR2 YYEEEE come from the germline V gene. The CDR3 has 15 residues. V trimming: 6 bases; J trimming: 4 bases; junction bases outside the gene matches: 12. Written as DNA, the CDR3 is TGTGCCAGCACCAGGGGGATAGGGTTGGGAGAGACCCAGTACTTC. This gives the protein CASTRGIGLGETQYF.

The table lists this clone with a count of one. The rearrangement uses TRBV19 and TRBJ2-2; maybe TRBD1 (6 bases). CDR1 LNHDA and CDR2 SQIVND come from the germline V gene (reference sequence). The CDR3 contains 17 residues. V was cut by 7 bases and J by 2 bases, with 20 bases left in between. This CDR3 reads CASTSWGLRGNTGELFF. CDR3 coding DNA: TGTGCCAGTACCTCCTGGGGGCTCCGCGGAAACACCGGGGAGCTGTTTTTT.